Listed here are 10 T cell receptor beta chains from one sample, sequenced in a study of control samples from healthy donors and cancer patients. This table comes from immunoSEQ multiplex PCR, and its TCRdb copy is limited to in-frame clones, with some not included. Here the sample spans approximately 220,000 clones, around 94% being singletons. The sequencing sample was made of blood. These receptors all come from a man aged 50 or older in good health.

Here the CDR3 DNA reads TGTGCCAGCAGTTACTCGGGACGGGCGCAGTATTTT. Its translation is CASSYSGRAQYF. The chain carries TRBV6-2 or TRBV6-3 and TRBJ2-3; D may be TRBD1 or TRBD2 (5 bases each). The V end was cut by 0 bases, the J end by 10 bases, with 8 bases between. Germline CDR1 MNHEY, CDR2 SVGEGT. The CDR3 length is 12 residues.

The J gene is TRBJ2-7, the V gene TRBV19; D possibly corresponds to TRBD1 (5 bases). V was trimmed by 4 bases and J by 2 bases, leaving 9 bases between them. The CDR3 is 13 amino acids. Germline CDR1 LNHDA, CDR2 SQIVND (reference sequence). CDR3 coding DNA: TGTGCCAGTAGTACCGACAGAGCCTACGAGCAGTACTTC. Translating it yields CASSTDRAYEQYF.

This CDR3 is CASSEQDLSTEAFF. The CDR3 bases are TGCGCCAGCAGCGAACAGGACTTGTCCACTGAAGCTTTCTTT. V and J are TRBV5-1 and TRBJ1-1; D perhaps matches TRBD1 (5 bases). The CDR3 is 14 amino acids. Trimming shortened V by 4 bases and J by 4 bases, and 14 bases separated the two germline ends. Germline V gives CDR1 SGHRS, CDR2 YFSETQ.

The chain couples TRBV3-1 (or the pseudogene TRBV3-2) to TRBJ2-4; 12 bases are a match to TRBD2. Germline assignment: CDR1 LGHDT and CDR2 YNNKEL (reference sequence). The CDR3 sequence is 18 residues long. The V segment lost 4 bases and the J segment 0 bases; nucleotides outside the gene matches: 7. Here the CDR3 reads CASSLTSGGTLAKNIQYF. The CDR3, as DNA: TGTGCCAGCAGCCTAACTAGCGGGGGGACCTTAGCCAAAAACATTCAGTACTTC.

The chain is built from TRBV5-6 and TRBJ1-2; D possibly corresponds to TRBD1 (5 bases). V lost 4 bases and J lost 0, with 13 bases in between. Per germline, CDR1 SGHDT and CDR2 YYEEEE. CDR3 length: 15 amino acids. The CDR3 DNA is TGTGCCAGCAGCCCAGTCGACAGCCCTAACTATGGCTACACCTTC. Translated, it gives CASSPVDSPNYGYTF.

V usage is TRBV7-8 and J usage is TRBJ2-5, with 9 bases lining up with TRBD1. The germline V gene encodes CDR1 SGHVS and CDR2 FQNEAQ. This CDR3 spans 14 amino acids. Unmatched junction bases numbered 7, after V lost 6 bases and J lost 5 bases. CDR3 sequence: CASRRTGAGETQYF. The CDR3 nucleotides are TGTGCCAGCAGGCGGACAGGGGCCGGCGAGACCCAGTACTTC.

The rearrangement joins TRBV14 to TRBJ2-5; the match to TRBD2 covers 8 bases. V lost 6 bases to trimming and J lost 5 bases; unmatched junction nucleotides: 11. Germline lookup yields CDR1 SGHDN and CDR2 FVKESK. CDR3 length: 15 amino acids. The CDR3 DNA reads as TGTGCCAGCAGTCTTTTCCGGACTAGCAAGGAGACCCAGTACTTC. As protein: CASSLFRTSKETQYF. Full variable domain (rest looked up from reference TRBV14 and TRBJ2-5): EAGVTQFPSHSVIEKGQTVTLRCDPISGHDNLYWYRRVMGKEIKFLLHFVKESKQDESGMPNNRFLAERTGGTYSTLKVQPAELEDSGVYFCASSLFRTSKETQYFGPGTRLLVL.

Comments on this clone: Other nucleotide sequences from this sample produce the same CDR3. This chain connects TRBV19 to TRBJ2-3, with no clear D. Per the germline V gene, CDR1 is LNHDA and CDR2 is SQIVND (reference sequence). This CDR3 is 13 amino acids long. Trimming removed 6 bases from V and 3 bases from J, with 10 bases in between. CDR3 coding DNA: TGTGCCAGTAGAGTAGGGCGTACAGATACGCAGTATTTT. Protein: CASRVGRTDTQYF.

The V call is TRBV7-2, the J call TRBJ2-3, with TRBD2 matching 11 bases. V was pared by 2 bases and J by 2 bases, with 3 bases of the junction left unmatched. The germline V gene encodes CDR1 SGHTA and CDR2 FQGNSA. The CDR3 is made up of 16 amino acids. The CDR3 coding sequence is TGTGCCAGCAGCTTAATGACTAGCGGGGCCACAGATACGCAGTATTTT. Translating it yields CASSLMTSGATDTQYF.

The table lists this clone with a count of one. The chain joins TRBV6-6 to TRBJ2-4; perhaps D is TRBD1 or TRBD2 (5 bases each). The germline gives CDR1 MNHNY, CDR2 SVGAGI (reference sequence). V was cut by 3 bases and J by 0 bases, with 12 bases left in between. The CDR3 is 16 amino acids. Written as DNA, the CDR3 is TGTGCCAGCAGTTATCGAGGGGACCTAGCCAAAAACATTCAGTACTTC. It is translated as CASSYRGDLAKNIQYF.